These 5 T cell receptor beta chains share one sample of origin, sequenced in a study of PD-1 blockade in classical Hodgkin lymphoma. The repertoire was sequenced with immunoSEQ multiplex PCR; TCRdb's copy has only in-frame clones and lacks some. The table records 25,000 to 35,000 clones, about 88% of them present only once. Time point of the sample: cycle 4 day 1 (C4D1), after 5 to 7 weeks of nivolumab. Each patient relapsed following autologous stem cell transplantation, and prior brentuximab vedotin exposure differed. It was by magnetic negative selection that CD4+ T cells were purified from thawed PBMCs. The source was CD4+ T cells from blood, collected before the fourth cycle of nivolumab. All receptors derive from a human donor with classical Hodgkin lymphoma.

The V gene is TRBV30, the J gene TRBJ1-2; D remains unclear. The CDR3 runs 13 residues. Germline V gene sequence: CDR1 GTSNPN, CDR2 SVGIG (reference sequence). Trimming stripped 3 bases from V and 6 bases from J, with 14 bases between. The CDR3 coding sequence is TGTGCCTGGAGGGTCATGGGAAGGAATGGCTACACCTTC. This encodes CAWRVMGRNGYTF. The variable domain in full, with the rest retrieved from reference TRBV30 and TRBJ1-2, is SQTIHQWPATLVQPVGSPLSLECTVEGTSNPNLYWYRQAAGRGLQLLFYSVGIGQISSEVPQNLSASRPQDRQFILSSKKLLLSDSGFYLCAWRVMGRNGYTFGSGTRLTVV.

This rearrangement joins TRBV10-3 to TRBJ2-7; D is undetermined. The germline V gene encodes CDR1 ENHRY and CDR2 SYGVKD. This CDR3 has 12 residues. Trimming pared 6 bases from V and 3 bases from J, leaving 9 bases between. CDR3 residues: CAISLDGYEQYF. The CDR3 DNA follows: TGTGCCATCAGCCTGGACGGCTACGAGCAGTACTTC.

J is TRBJ2-3 and V is TRBV9; 8 bases are a match to TRBD1. There are 14 residues in the CDR3. CDR1 and CDR2 (germline): SGDLS, YYNGEE. The V segment lost 4 bases and the J segment 7 bases; nucleotides outside the gene matches: 8. The CDR3 is CASSLGTGQHTQYF. The CDR3 DNA sequence: TGTGCCAGCAGCCTAGGGACAGGTCAGCATACGCAGTATTTT.

The genes are TRBV15 and TRBJ2-3; 9 positions match TRBD2. CDR3 length: 15 amino acids. V dropped 1 base and J dropped 4; count of bases not matched to a gene: 3. Looked up from germline, CDR1 is LNHNV and CDR2 is YYDKDF (reference sequence). Here the CDR3 DNA reads TGTGCCACCAGCAGAGGGGGCGGGGGGGCAGATACGCAGTATTTT. Translation: CATSRGGGGADTQYF.

The chain combines TRBV27 with TRBJ2-1; TRBD1 matches at 9 bases. The CDR3 extends over 16 amino acids. V dropped 4 bases and J dropped 3; count of bases not matched to a gene: 7. Germline V gene lookup returns CDR1 MNHEY and CDR2 SMNVEV (reference sequence). The DNA for the CDR3 is TGTGCCAGCAGTTCATACAGGGGGCTGAACTACAATGAGCAGTTCTTC. Protein: CASSSYRGLNYNEQFF.